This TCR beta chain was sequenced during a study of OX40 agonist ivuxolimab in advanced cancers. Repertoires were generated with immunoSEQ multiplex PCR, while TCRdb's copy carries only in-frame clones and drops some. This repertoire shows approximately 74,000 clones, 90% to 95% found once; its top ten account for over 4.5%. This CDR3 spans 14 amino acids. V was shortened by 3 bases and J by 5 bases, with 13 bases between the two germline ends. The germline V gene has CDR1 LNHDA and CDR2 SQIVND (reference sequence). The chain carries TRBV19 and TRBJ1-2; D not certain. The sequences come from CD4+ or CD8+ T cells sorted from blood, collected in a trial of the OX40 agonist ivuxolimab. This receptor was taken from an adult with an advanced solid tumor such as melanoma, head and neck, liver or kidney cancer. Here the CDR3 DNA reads TGTGCCAGTAGTATGGTAGGGAGCCATTATGGCTACACCTTC. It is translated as CASSMVGSHYGYTF.